These 22 T cell receptor beta chains came from one sample sequenced in a study of blood T cell repertoires in COVID-19 (dated by TCRdb to about 2020). Library preparation used the immunoSEQ multiplex PCR assay. The table was pulled from immuneACCESS by TCRdb, which kept in-frame rearrangements only. Such tables lose some clones; where checked, under half of the loss comes from unresolved V genes, and the rest has no known cause. The table for this sample lists 350,000 to 450,000 clones; around 89% of them were counted only once. Clones ranked in the top ten supply more than 1% of the sample. The sequenced material came from peripheral blood. Every receptor here comes from a man aged 40-49 years with acute or convalescent COVID-19.

This clone was observed a few times. CDR3 protein: CASSSWGIDEKLFF. Written as DNA, the CDR3 is TGCGCCAGCAGCTCCTGGGGCATAGATGAAAAACTGTTTTTT. The chain is built from TRBV4-1 and TRBJ1-4, with TRBD1 as a possible D gene (5 bases). Trimming stripped 5 bases from V and 6 bases from J, with 13 bases between. The germline V gene has CDR1 MGHRA and CDR2 YSYEKL. This CDR3 contains 14 residues.

This chain uses TRBV27 with TRBJ2-1, with D tentatively TRBD1 (6 bases). V was pared by 2 bases and J by 7 bases, with 12 bases between. The CDR3 runs 14 residues. In germline, CDR1 is MNHEY, CDR2 SMNVEV (reference sequence). The CDR3 DNA is TGTGCCAGCAGTTTAGGGACATCAGAGAATGAGCAGTTCTTC. Its translation is CASSLGTSENEQFF.

The gene calls are TRBV4-2 and TRBJ1-5; D is uncertain. Germline assignment: CDR1 LGHNA and CDR2 YNFKEQ. CDR3 length: 16 residues. V lost 0 bases and J lost 0, with 9 bases in between. The CDR3 nucleotides are TGTGCCAGCAGCCAAGAATACGGAGATAGCAATCAGCCCCAGCATTTT. Encoded protein: CASSQEYGDSNQPQHF.

This rearrangement joins TRBV2 to TRBJ1-4; the match to TRBD1 covers 7 bases. From germline, CDR1 is SNHLY and CDR2 FYNNEI. CDR3 length equals 14 residues. J lost 7 bases, V lost 4 bases, and 6 bases had no gene match. The chain's CDR3 is CASSVEQGIEKLFF. As DNA, the CDR3 is TGTGCCAGCAGTGTGGAACAGGGGATTGAAAAACTGTTTTTT.

About this clone: Other nucleotide sequences in the sample specify the same CDR3. The V call is TRBV24-1, the J call TRBJ1-2; D is undetermined. The germline CDR1 and CDR2 sequences are KGHDR and SFDVKD. The CDR3 has 12 residues. V lost 3 bases to trimming and J lost 4 bases, with 5 bases between them. This chain's CDR3 is CATSDPGYGYTF. The CDR3 DNA is TGTGCCACCAGTGATCCCGGCTATGGCTACACCTTC.

The rearrangement joins TRBV5-5 to TRBJ1-5; 7 bases map to TRBD1. V lost 4 bases, J lost 7 bases, and 5 bases stayed unmatched. Germline values: CDR1 SGHKS, CDR2 YYEKEE (reference sequence). CDR3 length equals 13 residues. CDR3 in amino acids: CASSTDREQPQHF. For the CDR3, the DNA is TGTGCCAGCAGCACAGACAGGGAACAGCCCCAGCATTTT. The whole variable domain, filled in from reference TRBV5-5 and TRBJ1-5, reads DAGVTQSPTHLIKTRGQQVTLRCSPISGHKSVSWYQQVLGQGPQFIFQYYEKEERGRGNFPDRFSARQFPNYSSELNVNALLLGDSALYLCASSTDREQPQHFGDGTRLSIL.

To note about this clone: One junction end disagrees with the germline gene, perhaps due to a read error. The chain couples TRBV7-3 to TRBJ1-2; TRBD1 aligns across 7 bases. CDR3 length equals 16 residues. CDR1 is SGHTA and CDR2 is FQGTGA in the germline V gene. The CDR3 nucleotides read TGTGCCAGCAGCTTAACGACCGCGTCCGGCCGGGACAGATTATACTTC. It translates to CASSLTTASGRDRLYF.

In DNA, the CDR3 is TGTGCCAGCAGCTTAGCGGCGGGGCAAAATGAAAAACTGTTTTTT. It yields the protein CASSLAAGQNEKLFF. The chain combines TRBV7-2 with TRBJ1-4, with D tentatively TRBD1 (5 bases). The germline CDR1 and CDR2 sequences are SGHTA and FQGNSA. There are 15 residues in the CDR3. The V end was cut by 0 bases, the J end by 5 bases, with 10 bases between. Drawing the rest from reference TRBV7-2 and TRBJ1-4, the complete variable domain is GAGVSQSPSNKVTEKGKDVELRCDPISGHTALYWYRQSLGQGLEFLIYFQGNSAPDKSGLPSDRFSAERTGGSVSTLTIQRTQQEDSAVYLCASSLAAGQNEKLFFGSGTQLSVL.

The CDR3 loop reads CATLEGVSPGYTF. Here the CDR3 DNA reads TGTGCAACTCTCGAGGGGGTCTCCCCCGGCTACACCTTC. The chain recombines TRBV5-4 with TRBJ1-2; tentative D call: TRBD1 (6 bases). CDR3 length equals 13 residues. The germline V gene has CDR1 SGHNT and CDR2 YYREEE (reference sequence).

The chain is built from TRBV5-4 and TRBJ1-2, with 9 bases identical to TRBD1. The germline gives CDR1 SGHNT, CDR2 YYREEE (reference sequence). CDR3 length equals 13 residues. With V trimmed by 3 bases and J by 8 bases, 5 bases remained unmatched. The CDR3 is CASSSQGADGYTF. CDR3 DNA sequence: TGTGCCAGCAGCTCACAGGGGGCCGACGGCTACACCTTC.

The chain couples TRBV7-2 to TRBJ2-3, with D tentatively TRBD1 (6 bases). Germline assignment: CDR1 SGHTA and CDR2 FQGNSA. V was clipped by 3 bases and J by 0 bases, with 13 bases between them. There are 16 residues in the CDR3. CDR3 sequence (DNA): TGTGCCAGCAGCTTGAAGGACAGTTATAGCACAGATACGCAGTATTTT. Amino acid sequence: CASSLKDSYSTDTQYF.

The sample holds one count of this clone. The V call is TRBV30, the J call TRBJ1-2; a weak D match, TRBD1 (5 bases). The CDR3 contains 15 residues. Trimming removed 1 base from V and 0 bases from J, with 12 bases in between. Germline CDR1 is GTSNPN and CDR2 is SVGIG (reference sequence). The CDR3 sequence: CAWSDPGGANYGYTF. The CDR3 DNA reads TGTGCCTGGAGTGACCCCGGGGGGGCTAACTATGGCTACACCTTC. Together with reference TRBV30 and TRBJ1-2, the CDR3 gives the full variable domain: SQTIHQWPATLVQPVGSPLSLECTVEGTSNPNLYWYRQAAGRGLQLLFYSVGIGQISSEVPQNLSASRPQDRQFILSSKKLLLSDSGFYLCAWSDPGGANYGYTFGSGTRLTVV.

This CDR3 reads CASSSRGGFRGEGNQPQHF. Written as DNA, the CDR3 is TGTGCCAGCAGCTCAAGAGGCGGATTCAGGGGCGAAGGCAATCAGCCCCAGCATTTT. The J gene is TRBJ1-5, the V gene TRBV28; tentative D call: TRBD1 (6 bases). V gave up 6 bases and J gave up 2 bases, with 26 bases separating them. This CDR3 is built from 19 residues. CDR1 is MDHEN and CDR2 is SYDVKM in the germline V gene. Together with reference TRBV28 and TRBJ1-5, the CDR3 gives the full variable domain: DVKVTQSSRYLVKRTGEKVFLECVQDMDHENMFWYRQDPGLGLRLIYFSYDVKMKEKGDIPEGYSVSREKKERFSLILESASTNQTSMYLCASSSRGGFRGEGNQPQHFGDGTRLSIL.

In its sample, this clone was seen once. The chain is built from TRBV7-3 and TRBJ2-3; 10 nucleotides match TRBD2. This CDR3 has 16 amino acids. CDR1 and CDR2 (germline): SGHTA, FQGTGA. Unmatched junction bases numbered 10, after V lost 5 bases and J lost 5 bases. The CDR3 here is CASSPLGAGGGDTQYF. CDR3 bases: TGTGCCAGCAGCCCCCTTGGAGCGGGAGGGGGAGATACGCAGTATTTT. Full variable domain (outside the CDR3, taken from reference TRBV7-3 and TRBJ2-3): GAGVSQTPSNKVTEKGKYVELRCDPISGHTALYWYRQSLGQGPEFLIYFQGTGAADDSGLPNDRFFAVRPEGSVSTLKIQRTERGDSAVYLCASSPLGAGGGDTQYFGPGTRLTVL.

This chain joins TRBV12-3 or TRBV12-4 and TRBJ1-2; D not resolved. The CDR3 consists of 12 residues. V was trimmed by 3 bases and J by 8 bases, leaving 10 bases between them. The DNA for the CDR3 is TGTGCCAGCAGTTTCTCTAGGAAAGGCTACACCTTC. Translation gives CASSFSRKGYTF.

The V call is TRBV11-2, the J call TRBJ2-7, with TRBD1 matching 7 bases. The V segment lost 6 bases and the J segment 9 bases; nucleotides outside the gene matches: 5. The CDR3 is 11 residues long. Germline-derived CDR1 and CDR2 are SGHAT and FQNNGV. The CDR3 DNA sequence: TGTGCCAGCAGACCTAAGGGGGCGCAGTACTTC. As protein: CASRPKGAQYF.

This clone was picked up one time. The chain links TRBV7-9 to TRBJ1-2; D is perhaps TRBD1 (6 bases). The V gene lost 4 bases and the J gene lost 2 bases, with 8 bases spanning the gap. This CDR3 comprises 13 residues. Germline assignment: CDR1 SEHNR and CDR2 FQNEAQ (reference sequence). The CDR3 is CASSYQGNYGYTF. DNA for the CDR3: TGTGCCAGCAGCTATCAGGGGAACTATGGCTACACCTTC.

V gene TRBV6-5 combines with J gene TRBJ2-7, with TRBD1 matching over 8 bases. The CDR3 has 14 amino acids. Germline V gene data show CDR1 as MNHEY and CDR2 as SVGAGI. The ends lost 3 bases at V and 2 bases at J; junction bases unmatched: 3. CDR3 in amino acids: CASSYGTGTYEQYF. The CDR3 bases are TGTGCCAGCAGTTATGGGACAGGTACCTACGAGCAGTACTTC.

This chain uses TRBV5-6 with TRBJ1-2, with D possibly TRBD1 on 5 matching bases. The CDR3 totals 14 residues. V was pared by 1 base and J by 1 base, with 8 bases between. The V gene's germline CDR1 is SGHDT and CDR2 YYEEEE. CDR3 loop: CASSLTGINYGYTF. The CDR3 DNA follows: TGTGCCAGCAGCTTGACAGGCATTAACTATGGCTACACCTTC. Filled out from reference TRBV5-6 and TRBJ1-2, the complete variable domain reads DAGVTQSPTHLIKTRGQQVTLRCSPKSGHDTVSWYQQALGQGPQFIFQYYEEEERQRGNFPDRFSGHQFPNYSSELNVNALLLGDSALYLCASSLTGINYGYTFGSGTRLTVV.

This chain connects TRBV11-3 to TRBJ2-7, with 7 bases aligning to TRBD2. The V segment lost 5 bases and the J segment 4 bases; nucleotides outside the gene matches: 11. Germline V gives CDR1 SGHNT, CDR2 YENEEA. This CDR3 has 15 amino acids. In DNA form, the CDR3 reads TGTGCCAGCAGCAAAGGAGCGGGATTTGGATACGAGCAGTACTTC. Amino acids: CASSKGAGFGYEQYF.

In its sample, this clone was seen once. The V and J genes are TRBV6-5 and TRBJ1-5; the D gene is possibly TRBD1 (5 bases). Germline-derived CDR1 and CDR2 are MNHEY and SVGAGI. The CDR3 runs to 13 residues. Deletions cut 2 bases from V and 6 bases from J, with 8 bases between. The CDR3 here is CASSYGGSQPQHF. Written as DNA, the CDR3 is TGTGCCAGCAGTTACGGGGGGAGTCAGCCCCAGCATTTT.

The gene calls are TRBV4-1 and TRBJ2-7, with 7 nucleotides matching TRBD1. The trim removed 3 bases at V and 3 bases at J, leaving 5 bases unmatched. Germline V gene lookup returns CDR1 MGHRA and CDR2 YSYEKL. CDR3 length: 14 residues. CDR3 DNA: TGCGCCAGCAGCCAGACAGGGTACGGCTACGAGCAGTACTTC. Its protein is CASSQTGYGYEQYF.